The clone carrying this T cell receptor (beta chain) was detected only a few times. Its antigen is not known. This sample was included in a study of cytomegalovirus exposure and HLA in healthy donors. CDR1 MNHEY and CDR2 SVGAGI come from the germline V gene. CDR3 length: 14 amino acids. J gave up 5 bases and V 5 bases, and 7 bases lay outside the gene matches. Notes on the study in general: Association of approximately 18,000 TCR beta sequences with HLA alleles was found at 0.05 false discovery rate in a later analysis.

Amplification used 60 Vbeta primers and 13 Jbeta primers. TCRdb's copy holds only in-frame clones and misses some; the assay was immunoSEQ multiplex PCR. The sample includes 100,000 to 150,000 clones, about 83% of them seen just once. The chain employs TRBV6-5 and TRBJ1-1, with 8 bases fitting TRBD1. The sequenced material came from PBMCs. This clonotype originated in a woman in her thirties in good health and CMV-seronegative. The DNA for the CDR3 is TGTGCCAGCAGTCAAACAGGGGGAGGGACTGAAGCTTTCTTT. Its protein is CASSQTGGGTEAFF.